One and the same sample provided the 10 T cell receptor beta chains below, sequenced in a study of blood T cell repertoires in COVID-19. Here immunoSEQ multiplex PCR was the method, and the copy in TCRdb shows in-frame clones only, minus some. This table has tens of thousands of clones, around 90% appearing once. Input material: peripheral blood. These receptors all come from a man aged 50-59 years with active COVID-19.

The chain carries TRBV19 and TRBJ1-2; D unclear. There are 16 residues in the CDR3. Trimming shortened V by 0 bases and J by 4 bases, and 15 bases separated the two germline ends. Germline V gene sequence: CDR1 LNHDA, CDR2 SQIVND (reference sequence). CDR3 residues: CASSIEGEPPAYGYTF. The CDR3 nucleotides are TGTGCCAGTAGTATAGAAGGAGAGCCTCCTGCCTATGGCTACACCTTC.

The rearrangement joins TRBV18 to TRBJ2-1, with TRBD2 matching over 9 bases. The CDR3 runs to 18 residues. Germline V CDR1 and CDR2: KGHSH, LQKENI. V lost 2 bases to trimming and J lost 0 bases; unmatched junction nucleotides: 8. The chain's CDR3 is CASSPRFGGGDSYNEQFF. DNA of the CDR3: TGTGCCAGCTCACCAAGGTTCGGCGGGGGGGACTCCTACAATGAGCAGTTCTTC.

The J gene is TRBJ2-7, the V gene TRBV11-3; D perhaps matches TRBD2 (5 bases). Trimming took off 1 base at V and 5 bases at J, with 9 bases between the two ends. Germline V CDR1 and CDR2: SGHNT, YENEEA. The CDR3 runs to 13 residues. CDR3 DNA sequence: TGTGCCAGCAGCTTAGGGGAGAGGAACGAGCAGTACTTC. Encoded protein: CASSLGERNEQYF.

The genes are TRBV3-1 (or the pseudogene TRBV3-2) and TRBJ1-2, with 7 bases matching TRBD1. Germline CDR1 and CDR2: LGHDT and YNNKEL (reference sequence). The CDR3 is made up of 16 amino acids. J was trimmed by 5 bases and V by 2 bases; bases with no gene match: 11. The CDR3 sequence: CASSQPGGQRAYGYTF. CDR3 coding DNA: TGTGCCAGCAGCCAACCCGGGGGACAGCGGGCTTATGGCTACACCTTC.

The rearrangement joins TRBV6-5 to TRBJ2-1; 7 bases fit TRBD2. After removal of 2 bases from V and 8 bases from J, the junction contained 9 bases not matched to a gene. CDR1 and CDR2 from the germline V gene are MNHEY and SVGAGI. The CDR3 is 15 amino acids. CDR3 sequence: CASSYGREWLHEQFF. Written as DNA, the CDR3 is TGTGCCAGCAGTTACGGGCGGGAGTGGTTACATGAGCAGTTCTTC.

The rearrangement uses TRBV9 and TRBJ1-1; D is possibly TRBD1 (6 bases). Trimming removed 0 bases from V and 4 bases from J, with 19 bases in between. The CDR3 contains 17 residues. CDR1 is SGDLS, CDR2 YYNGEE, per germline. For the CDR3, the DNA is TGTGCCAGCAGCGTAGCAATGGGGGCGCGCAATGGCACTGAAGCTTTCTTT. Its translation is CASSVAMGARNGTEAFF.

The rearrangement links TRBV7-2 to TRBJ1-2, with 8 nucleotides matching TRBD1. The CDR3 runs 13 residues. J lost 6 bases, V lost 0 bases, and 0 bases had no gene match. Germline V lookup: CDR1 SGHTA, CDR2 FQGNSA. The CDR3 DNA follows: TGTGCCAGCAGCTTAGCGACAGGGGATGGCTACACCTTC. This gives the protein CASSLATGDGYTF.

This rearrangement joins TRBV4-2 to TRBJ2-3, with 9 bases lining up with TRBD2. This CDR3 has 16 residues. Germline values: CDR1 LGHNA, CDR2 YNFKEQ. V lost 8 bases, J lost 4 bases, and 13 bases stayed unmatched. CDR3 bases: TGTGCCAGCGGGGGAGCTAAGCGGGGGGCCTCAGATACGCAGTATTTT. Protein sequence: CASGGAKRGASDTQYF.

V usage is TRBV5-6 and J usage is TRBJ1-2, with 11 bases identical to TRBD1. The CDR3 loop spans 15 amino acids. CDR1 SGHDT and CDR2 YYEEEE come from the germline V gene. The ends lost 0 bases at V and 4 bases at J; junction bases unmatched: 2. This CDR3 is CASSLVGTGGYGYTF. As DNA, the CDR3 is TGTGCCAGCAGCTTGGTGGGGACAGGGGGCTATGGCTACACCTTC.

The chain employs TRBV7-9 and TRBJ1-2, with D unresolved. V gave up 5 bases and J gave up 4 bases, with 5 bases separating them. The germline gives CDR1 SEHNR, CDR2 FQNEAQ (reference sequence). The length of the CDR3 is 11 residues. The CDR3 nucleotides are TGTGCCAGCAGCCCGAGCTATGGCTACACCTTC. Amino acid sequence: CASSPSYGYTF.